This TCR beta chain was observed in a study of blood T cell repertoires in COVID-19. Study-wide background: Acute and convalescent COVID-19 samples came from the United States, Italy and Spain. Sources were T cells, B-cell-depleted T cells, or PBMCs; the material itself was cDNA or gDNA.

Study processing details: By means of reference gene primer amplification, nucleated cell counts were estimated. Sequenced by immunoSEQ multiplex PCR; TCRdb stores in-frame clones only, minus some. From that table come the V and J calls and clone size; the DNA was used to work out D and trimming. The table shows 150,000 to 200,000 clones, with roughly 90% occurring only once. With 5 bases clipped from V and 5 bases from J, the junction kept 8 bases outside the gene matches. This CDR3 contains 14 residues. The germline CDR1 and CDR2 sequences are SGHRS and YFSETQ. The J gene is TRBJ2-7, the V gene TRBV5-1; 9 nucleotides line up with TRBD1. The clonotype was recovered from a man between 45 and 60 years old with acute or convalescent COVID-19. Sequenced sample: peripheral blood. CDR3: CASSLGQGFDEQYF. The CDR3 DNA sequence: TGCGCCAGCAGTCTGGGACAGGGTTTCGACGAGCAGTACTTC.